The rows below give T cell receptor beta chains drawn from one sample of a study of tissue T cells after allogeneic stem cell transplantation. Repertoires were generated with immunoSEQ multiplex PCR, while TCRdb's copy carries only in-frame clones and drops some. The profile shows 5,000 to 6,500 clones, around 65% of them singletons. The input for sequencing was duodenum tissue, taken at autopsy. These receptors were obtained from a woman aged 18 to 49 with breast cancer. Both conserved end residues are part of each CDR3. Fields, in order: D gene, V gene, J gene, clone size, CDR3 DNA, CDR3 protein. A D gene is named only where the DNA matches it firmly. Rows may omit the clone size; those that give it use once, few, many or a size class.

D: TRBD2; V: TRBV18; J: TRBJ2-1; size: .; DNA: TGTGCCAGCTCACCTCTAGCGGGATACAATGAGCAGTTCTTC; CDR3: CASSPLAGYNEQFF
D: .; V: TRBV29-1; J: TRBJ2-5; size: .; DNA: TGCAGCGATCAGCCGGCTACCGAGACCCAGTACTTC; CDR3: CSDQPATETQYF
D: .; V: TRBV2; J: TRBJ2-4; size: .; DNA: TGTGCCAGCAGGGCGTGGACGAACATTCAGTACTTC; CDR3: CASRAWTNIQYF
D: TRBD2; V: TRBV27; J: TRBJ2-5; size: .; DNA: TGTGCCAGCAGTTTGCTGGGGGGGACCCAAGAGACCCAGTACTTC; CDR3: CASSLLGGTQETQYF
D: .; V: TRBV4-1; J: TRBJ2-5; size: .; DNA: TGCGCCAGCAGCCACCCGCGACTGTTGGGGTTGGAGACCCAGTACTTC; CDR3: CASSHPRLLGLETQYF
D: TRBD2; V: TRBV5-6; J: TRBJ2-7; size: .; DNA: TGTGCCAGCAGCTTGACTAGCGGGAGCAGGGACGAGCAGTACTTC; CDR3: CASSLTSGSRDEQYF
D: TRBD1; V: TRBV15; J: TRBJ1-1; size: few; DNA: TGTGCCACCAGCAGGGACAGGGGAATGAACACTGAAGCTTTCTTT; CDR3: CATSRDRGMNTEAFF
D: .; V: TRBV28; J: TRBJ2-6; size: few; DNA: TGTGCCAGCAGTCCCCCGTCCGCGTCTGGGGCCAACGTCCTGACTTTC; CDR3: CASSPPSASGANVLTF
D: TRBD1; V: TRBV9; J: TRBJ2-7; size: .; DNA: TGTGCCAGCAGCTACCGGGACAGGGACAGGCAGTACTTC; CDR3: CASSYRDRDRQYF
D: .; V: TRBV9; J: TRBJ2-1; size: .; DNA: TGTGCCAGCAGCGCTGGTAGCCCACAAGAGCAGTTCTTC; CDR3: CASSAGSPQEQFF
D: .; V: TRBV5-1; J: TRBJ1-1; size: .; DNA: TGCGCCAGCTCCTCCGGGGGACCGAACACTGAAGCTTTCTTT; CDR3: CASSSGGPNTEAFF
D: .; V: TRBV9; J: TRBJ2-3; size: .; DNA: TGTGCCAGCAGCCTCGGAGGCACAGATACGCAGTATTTT; CDR3: CASSLGGTDTQYF
D: .; V: TRBV10-3; J: TRBJ2-3; size: few; DNA: TGTGCCATCAGTGATTCGGGGTGGTACACAGATACGCAGTATTTT; CDR3: CAISDSGWYTDTQYF
D: .; V: TRBV28; J: TRBJ1-1; size: .; DNA: TGTGCCAGCAGTTTAGTGGACAGCCCTTCCTTCTTT; CDR3: CASSLVDSPSFF
D: .; V: TRBV19; J: TRBJ1-1; size: .; DNA: TGTGCCAGTAGTAGGGCAGGGATATGGAACACTGAAGCTTTCTTT; CDR3: CASSRAGIWNTEAFF
D: TRBD1; V: TRBV3-1/TRBV3-2; J: TRBJ2-7; size: .; DNA: TGTGCCAGCCTCGGACAGGGAGCCTACGAGCAGTACTTC; CDR3: CASLGQGAYEQYF
D: TRBD1; V: TRBV25-1; J: TRBJ1-1; size: .; DNA: TGTGCCAGCAGGGGGGACAGGGGCGTTGTTGAAGCTTTCTTT; CDR3: CASRGDRGVVEAFF
D: .; V: TRBV5-4; J: TRBJ2-1; size: .; DNA: TGTGCCAGCAGGCGGTACAATGAGCAGTTCTTC; CDR3: CASRRYNEQFF
D: .; V: TRBV6-6; J: TRBJ2-3; size: .; DNA: TGTGCCAGCCGAAGGGGGGGGGATACGCAGTATTTT; CDR3: CASRRGGDTQYF
D: .; V: TRBV18; J: TRBJ2-2; size: .; DNA: TGTGCCAGCTCACCCTTCGACAGTGCGAACACCGGGGAGCTGTTTTTT; CDR3: CASSPFDSANTGELFF
D: .; V: TRBV5-6; J: TRBJ1-5; size: .; DNA: TGTGCCAGCAGCGGGCGGCCTTATAGCAATCAGCCCCAGCATTTT; CDR3: CASSGRPYSNQPQHF
D: TRBD1; V: TRBV14; J: TRBJ1-6; size: .; DNA: TGTGCCAGCAGCCAAGTCGGGACAGGGTATCTCCCCCTCCACTTT; CDR3: CASSQVGTGYLPLHF
D: .; V: TRBV6-4; J: TRBJ2-1; size: .; DNA: TGTGCCAGCAGTGACACGAGCGGCGCATACAATGAGCAGTTCTTC; CDR3: CASSDTSGAYNEQFF
D: .; V: TRBV14; J: TRBJ1-2; size: .; DNA: TGTGCCAGCAGCCAAAATCACCACTATGGCTACACCTTC; CDR3: CASSQNHHYGYTF
D: .; V: TRBV5-1; J: TRBJ2-6; size: once; DNA: TGCGCCAGCACCGTTCAAGGGGCCAACGTCCTGACTTTC; CDR3: CASTVQGANVLTF
D: .; V: TRBV18; J: TRBJ1-6; size: medium-sized; DNA: TGTGCCAGCTCACTTCCCCCAGGACAGCTTAATTCACCCCTCCACTTT; CDR3: CASSLPPGQLNSPLHF
D: TRBD1; V: TRBV25-1; J: TRBJ1-2; size: .; DNA: TGTGCCAGCAGTGAACAGGGGGGGTATGGCTACACCTTC; CDR3: CASSEQGGYGYTF
D: .; V: TRBV5-4; J: TRBJ2-6; size: few; DNA: TGTGCCAGCAGCTTGAAACTGGAATCTGGGGCCAACGTCCTGACTTTC; CDR3: CASSLKLESGANVLTF
D: TRBD2; V: TRBV6-2/TRBV6-3; J: TRBJ2-7; size: once; DNA: TGTGCCAGCAGTGGCGTTTTCACTAGCGGCTCCTACGAGCAGTACTTC; CDR3: CASSGVFTSGSYEQYF
D: TRBD1; V: TRBV30; J: TRBJ1-2; size: .; DNA: TGTGCCTGGAGTGTTGGACAGGGAGTCGCCTTC; CDR3: CAWSVGQGVAF
D: TRBD2; V: TRBV28; J: TRBJ2-3; size: .; DNA: TGTGCCAGCAGCCTGCACGCGGGGGACACAGATACGCAGTATTTT; CDR3: CASSLHAGDTDTQYF
D: .; V: TRBV4-3; J: TRBJ1-4; size: few; DNA: TGCGCCAGCAGCCAAGAAGGGAGGTTGGGGGAAAAACTGTTTTTT; CDR3: CASSQEGRLGEKLFF
D: TRBD1; V: TRBV7-9; J: TRBJ1-4; size: few; DNA: TGTGCTGGGGGGACAGGGAATGAAAAACTGTTTTTT; CDR3: CAGGTGNEKLFF
D: TRBD2; V: TRBV2; J: TRBJ2-7; size: .; DNA: TGTGCCAGCAGTGGGACTAGCGGGCCCGAGGGGTACTTC; CDR3: CASSGTSGPEGYF
D: TRBD2; V: TRBV6-6; J: TRBJ2-1; size: once; DNA: TGTGCCAGCAGGGGCGGGGGGGGTGAGCAGTTCTTC; CDR3: CASRGGGGEQFF
D: TRBD1; V: TRBV5-6; J: TRBJ2-7; size: medium-sized; DNA: TGTGCCAGCAGCACGACAGGGTTCGGGCAGTACTTC; CDR3: CASSTTGFGQYF
D: .; V: TRBV5-4; J: TRBJ1-2; size: medium-sized; DNA: TGTGCCAGCAGCCAATCCCCTAAAGGTCCCCATGGCTACACCTTC; CDR3: CASSQSPKGPHGYTF
D: .; V: TRBV30; J: TRBJ1-4; size: once; DNA: TGTGCCTGGAGTCATCAGGAGACTTCAACTAATGAAAAACTGTTTTTT; CDR3: CAWSHQETSTNEKLFF
D: TRBD1; V: TRBV4-3; J: TRBJ2-3; size: large; DNA: TGCGCCAGCAGACATCGACAGGGCGGGCGTGCGGATACGCAGTATTTT; CDR3: CASRHRQGGRADTQYF
D: .; V: TRBV5-1; J: TRBJ2-5; size: .; DNA: TGCGCCAGCAGTCGACAGAGTTATACTCAAGAGACCCAGTACTTC; CDR3: CASSRQSYTQETQYF
D: .; V: TRBV5-6; J: TRBJ2-1; size: .; DNA: TGTGCCAGCAGCTTGCCGACGGGTATAAACAATGAGCAGTTCTTC; CDR3: CASSLPTGINNEQFF
D: TRBD1; V: TRBV19; J: TRBJ1-1; size: .; DNA: TGTGCCAGTAGGGGGACAGCCTATTTTCTCGAAGCTTTCTTT; CDR3: CASRGTAYFLEAFF